The 27 T cell receptor beta chains given below trace back to one sample, sequenced in a study of T cells after yellow fever vaccination. MiXCR was run by TCRdb on the 5' RACE reads, yielding one entry per CDR3 protein. The sample has 50,000 to 60,000 distinct CDR3 sequences; around 7% are singletons. The specimen was CD8+ T cells not binding an NS4B(214-222) dextramer, sorted from PBMCs, collected approximately 40 days after the first yellow fever vaccination. The receptors derive from a man younger than 35 who received the YFV17D yellow fever vaccine.

The J gene is TRBJ1-5, the V gene TRBV29-1; 8 bases are a match to TRBD1. Germline V gene lookup returns CDR1 SQVTM and CDR2 ANQGSEA. Trimming cost V 8 bases and J 6 bases; bases outside gene matches: 12. The CDR3 runs to 14 residues. CDR3 sequence reads: CSRTGQGWGQPQHF. The CDR3 coding sequence is TGCAGCCGTACCGGACAGGGCTGGGGTCAGCCCCAGCATTTT.

This chain links TRBV11-2 with TRBJ2-3; D call uncertain. In germline, CDR1 is SGHAT, CDR2 FQNNGV. The CDR3 spans 14 residues. V lost 3 bases to trimming and J lost 2 bases, with 9 bases between them. The CDR3 DNA follows: TGTGCCAGCAGCTTGATCACAGTCACAGATACGCAGTATTTT. Translated, it gives CASSLITVTDTQYF.

This clonotype occurred many times. The chain employs TRBV12-3 or TRBV12-4 and TRBJ2-7, with D uncertain. The CDR3 is 13 residues long. Trimming removed 7 bases at V and 4 bases at J, with 14 bases between. The CDR3 spells CASTWTGRYEQYF. The DNA of the CDR3 is TGTGCCAGCACCTGGACGGGCCGGTACGAGCAGTACTTC.

The table lists this clonotype with many counts. The chain carries TRBV27 and TRBJ2-3; D is undetermined. Germline CDR1 reads MNHEY; CDR2 reads SMNVEV (reference sequence). Deletions cut 0 bases from V and 4 bases from J, with 5 bases between. This CDR3 has 13 amino acids. The chain's CDR3 is CASSLSSPDTQYF. As DNA, the CDR3 is TGTGCCAGCAGTTTATCTTCCCCAGATACGCAGTATTTT.

The chain recombines TRBV20-1 with TRBJ2-3, with 8 bases fitting TRBD2. CDR3 size: 16 residues. V was clipped by 3 bases and J by 2 bases; unmatched bases: 10. CDR1 is DFQATT, CDR2 SNEGSKA, per germline (reference sequence). CDR3 region: CSARRGSSGLTDTQYF. CDR3 nucleotides: TGCAGTGCTAGGAGGGGGTCTAGCGGGCTCACAGATACGCAGTATTTT.

The CDR3, as DNA: TGTGCCAGCAGTTTAGGGCAGGGAGGGAACAATCAGCCCCAGCATTTT. Protein: CASSLGQGGNNQPQHF. The J gene is TRBJ1-5, the V gene TRBV27; D perhaps matches TRBD1 (5 bases). From germline, CDR1 is MNHEY and CDR2 SMNVEV (reference sequence). The ends were cut back, 2 bases at V and 3 bases at J, with 14 bases in the middle. The CDR3 sequence is 16 residues long.

V gene TRBV12-3 or TRBV12-4 combines with J gene TRBJ2-2; 14 nucleotides line up with TRBD2. The CDR3 extends over 17 amino acids. V shed 6 bases, J shed 4 bases, and the junction held 7 bases outside the gene matches. The CDR3 DNA is TGTGCCAGCAGGCCGAGACTAGCGGGGGGGCCCACCGGGGAGCTGTTTTTT. Its translation is CASRPRLAGGPTGELFF.

This clonotype was picked up many times. This chain uses TRBV9 with TRBJ1-1; TRBD1 is a possible D gene (6 bases). Germline V gives CDR1 SGDLS, CDR2 YYNGEE. Between the trimmed V and J ends, which lost 6 bases and 1 base, there was a span of 13 bases. The CDR3 consists of 14 residues. The chain's CDR3 is CASTATGQNTEAFF. The CDR3 coding sequence is TGTGCCAGCACCGCGACAGGCCAGAACACTGAAGCTTTCTTT. Variable domain in full (rest from reference TRBV9 and TRBJ1-1): DSGVTQTPKHLITATGQRVTLRCSPRSGDLSVYWYQQSLDQGLQFLIQYYNGEERAKGNILERFSAQQFPDLHSELNLSSLELGDSALYFCASTATGQNTEAFFGQGTRLTVV.

This clonotype has ten or more counts. The chain recombines TRBV4-3 with TRBJ1-2; possible D gene TRBD1, 5 bases. The length of the CDR3 is 13 residues. V shed 5 bases and J shed 4 bases, with 11 bases lying between them. Germline V gene lookup returns CDR1 LGHNA and CDR2 YSLEER. CDR3: CASSAGTGYGYTF. CDR3 nucleotides: TGCGCCAGCAGCGCAGGCACAGGCTATGGCTACACCTTC.

This clonotype has a handful of counts. This chain connects TRBV7-9 to TRBJ2-7; D may correspond to TRBD1 or TRBD2 (5 bases each). Germline-derived CDR1 and CDR2 are SEHNR and FQNEAQ (reference sequence). The length of the CDR3 is 17 residues. The V end was cut by 5 bases, the J end by 3 bases, with 23 bases between. The CDR3 sequence is CASSPDSFGALRYEQYV. The CDR3 bases are TGTGCCAGCAGCCCCGACTCCTTCGGGGCCTTACGCTACGAGCAGTACGTC.

The genes are TRBV5-1 and TRBJ1-2; the D gene is possibly TRBD1 (6 bases). The CDR3 covers 16 residues. Trimming stripped 0 bases from V and 2 bases from J, with 14 bases between. CDR1 SGHRS and CDR2 YFSETQ come from the germline V gene. CDR3 sequence: CASSLGTDLSNYGYTF. CDR3 bases: TGCGCCAGCAGCTTGGGGACAGACCTTTCCAACTATGGCTACACCTTC.

This CDR3 reads CASSPRTSGSSYNEQFF. The CDR3 DNA reads as TGCGCCAGCAGCCCCCGGACTAGCGGGAGCTCCTACAATGAGCAGTTCTTC. The chain employs TRBV5-1 and TRBJ2-1; 13 bases are a match to TRBD2. The CDR3 covers 17 residues. The V gene's germline CDR1 is SGHRS and CDR2 YFSETQ. With V trimmed by 4 bases and J by 0 bases, 4 bases remained unmatched. Full variable domain (outside the CDR3, taken from reference TRBV5-1 and TRBJ2-1): KAGVTQTPRYLIKTRGQQVTLSCSPISGHRSVSWYQQTPGQGLQFLFEYFSETQRNKGNFPGRFSGRQFSNSRSEMNVSTLELGDSALYLCASSPRTSGSSYNEQFFGPGTRLTVL.

This clonotype was recorded many times. This chain links TRBV9 with TRBJ2-2, with 7 positions matching TRBD1. J lost 3 bases, V lost 3 bases, and 8 bases had no gene match. CDR3 length equals 16 residues. Per the germline V gene, CDR1 is SGDLS and CDR2 is YYNGEE. Here the CDR3 reads CASSASETGYTGELFF. The CDR3 bases are TGTGCCAGCAGCGCCTCGGAGACAGGGTACACCGGGGAGCTGTTTTTT.

The table lists this clonotype with many counts. The chain combines TRBV7-8 with TRBJ2-7, with D perhaps matching TRBD1 (5 bases). The germline V and J ends were trimmed by 1 base and 0 bases, with 10 bases remaining between them. CDR1 SGHVS and CDR2 FQNEAQ come from the germline V gene. The CDR3 extends over 15 amino acids. CDR3 coding DNA: TGTGCCAGCAGCTTAGATCCAGGGCGCTCCTACGAGCAGTACTTC. Its protein product is CASSLDPGRSYEQYF.

V gene TRBV11-2 combines with J gene TRBJ1-2, with D perhaps TRBD1 (5 bases). Trimming stripped 0 bases from V and 7 bases from J, with 12 bases between. Germline values: CDR1 SGHAT, CDR2 FQNNGV. This CDR3 is 14 amino acids long. This CDR3 is CASSLEAGLVGYTF. CDR3 bases: TGTGCCAGCAGCTTAGAAGCGGGGCTCGTTGGCTACACCTTC. The whole variable domain, remainder taken from reference TRBV11-2 and TRBJ1-2, is EAGVAQSPRYKIIEKRQSVAFWCNPISGHATLYWYQQILGQGPKLLIQFQNNGVVDDSQLPKDRFSAERLKGVDSTLKIQPAKLEDSAVYLCASSLEAGLVGYTFGSGTRLTVV.

This clonotype appeared many times. The V gene is TRBV30, the J gene TRBJ2-2; 7 bases fit TRBD1. Germline CDR1 reads GTSNPN; CDR2 reads SVGIG (reference sequence). The CDR3 is made up of 16 amino acids. Unmatched junction bases numbered 6, after V lost 1 base and J lost 1 base. The chain's CDR3 is CAWSDLRTGNTGELFF. The CDR3 DNA sequence: TGTGCCTGGAGTGACCTACGGACAGGGAACACCGGGGAGCTGTTTTTT.

The rearrangement uses TRBV11-3 and TRBJ2-1; TRBD2 is a possible D gene (5 bases). Germline V CDR1 and CDR2: SGHNT, YENEEA. V was cut by 4 bases and J by 6 bases, with 10 bases left in between. The CDR3 is 13 residues long. The CDR3 here is CASSSGGFNEQFF. The DNA for the CDR3 is TGTGCCAGCAGCTCAGGAGGCTTCAATGAGCAGTTCTTC.

There are many counts of this clonotype. The CDR3 sequence is CASSYWASGGPETQYF. In nucleotides, the CDR3 is TGTGCCAGCAGTTATTGGGCTAGCGGGGGGCCCGAGACCCAGTACTTC. The genes are TRBV6-5 and TRBJ2-5, with 11 bases identical to TRBD2. Trimming cost V 3 bases and J 5 bases; bases outside gene matches: 8. The germline CDR1 and CDR2 sequences are MNHEY and SVGAGI. The CDR3 sequence is 16 residues long.

The genes are TRBV6-5 and TRBJ1-6; D remains ambiguous. CDR1 and CDR2 from the germline V gene are MNHEY and SVGAGI. The CDR3 extends over 15 amino acids. Between the trimmed V and J ends, which lost 4 bases and 8 bases, there was a span of 15 bases. The CDR3 DNA reads as TGTGCCAGCAGTTCCCCCGACCAGATTTATTCACCCCTCCACTTT. Its protein is CASSSPDQIYSPLHF.

This chain joins TRBV20-1 and TRBJ1-2, with D possibly being TRBD1 (5 bases). Deletions cut 2 bases from V and 4 bases from J, with 8 bases between. This CDR3 has 12 amino acids. In germline, CDR1 is DFQATT, CDR2 SNEGSKA (reference sequence). As DNA, the CDR3 is TGCAGTGCTAGATCCGGGGGCTATGGCTACACCTTC. It translates to CSARSGGYGYTF.

The V gene is TRBV6-2 or TRBV6-3, the J gene TRBJ2-7; the D gene is possibly TRBD2 (5 bases). Trimming took 5 bases from V and 7 from J, leaving 9 bases between them. Germline V CDR1 and CDR2: MNHEY, SVGEGT. This CDR3 comprises 11 residues. The CDR3 here is CASSVGGEQYF. The CDR3, as DNA: TGTGCCAGCAGTGTAGGCGGGGAGCAGTACTTC.

In this sample, this clonotype turned up many times. The rearrangement links TRBV6-5 to TRBJ2-1; TRBD2 is a possible D gene (6 bases). V was pared by 10 bases and J by 7 bases, with 11 bases between. The CDR3 runs to 11 residues. Germline V lookup: CDR1 MNHEY, CDR2 SVGAGI. This CDR3 is CAIKAGNEQFF. In nucleotides, the CDR3 is TGTGCCATCAAGGCGGGGAATGAGCAGTTCTTC.

V and J are TRBV4-1 and TRBJ2-1; D assignment may be TRBD1 or TRBD2 (7 bases each). V was clipped by 8 bases and J by 5 bases, with 19 bases between them. The CDR3 has 15 residues. The germline V gene has CDR1 MGHRA and CDR2 YSYEKL. This chain's CDR3 is CASGRGDRSHNEQFF. The DNA for the CDR3 is TGCGCCAGCGGTCGGGGGGACAGATCCCACAATGAGCAGTTCTTC.

V usage is TRBV19 and J usage is TRBJ2-2; 7 nucleotides match TRBD1. The CDR3 has 13 residues. CDR1 LNHDA and CDR2 SQIVND come from the germline V gene (reference sequence). Trimming took 4 bases from V and 9 from J; bases not matched to a gene: 5. The CDR3 region is CASSKDRTWELFF. The DNA for the CDR3 is TGTGCCAGTAGTAAGGACAGGACATGGGAGCTGTTTTTT.

This clonotype has at least ten counts. This rearrangement joins TRBV2 to TRBJ1-1, with D tentatively TRBD1 (6 bases). CDR1 and CDR2 from the germline V gene are SNHLY and FYNNEI. Between the trimmed V and J ends, which lost 5 bases and 0 bases, there was a span of 10 bases. The CDR3 covers 14 residues. CDR3 DNA: TGTGCCAGCAGTCCGGACAGCATGAACACTGAAGCTTTCTTT. Translated: CASSPDSMNTEAFF.

V and J are TRBV27 and TRBJ1-1; D ambiguous. The CDR3 runs 13 residues. Germline assignment: CDR1 MNHEY and CDR2 SMNVEV (reference sequence). V lost 6 bases and J 0 bases, leaving 8 bases between the germline ends. The CDR3 DNA reads TGTGCCAGCAGCGCCACATTGAACACTGAAGCTTTCTTT. Amino acid sequence: CASSATLNTEAFF.

This clonotype occurred a few times. The gene calls are TRBV3-1 and TRBJ1-4; D remains ambiguous. CDR1 and CDR2 (germline): LGHDT, YNNKEL (reference sequence). The CDR3 is 16 residues long. V lost 1 base to trimming and J lost 3 bases, with 12 bases between them. CDR3 coding DNA: TGTGCCAGCAGCCAAGTAGTCACTGATGCTAATGAAAAACTGTTTTTT. Its protein is CASSQVVTDANEKLFF.